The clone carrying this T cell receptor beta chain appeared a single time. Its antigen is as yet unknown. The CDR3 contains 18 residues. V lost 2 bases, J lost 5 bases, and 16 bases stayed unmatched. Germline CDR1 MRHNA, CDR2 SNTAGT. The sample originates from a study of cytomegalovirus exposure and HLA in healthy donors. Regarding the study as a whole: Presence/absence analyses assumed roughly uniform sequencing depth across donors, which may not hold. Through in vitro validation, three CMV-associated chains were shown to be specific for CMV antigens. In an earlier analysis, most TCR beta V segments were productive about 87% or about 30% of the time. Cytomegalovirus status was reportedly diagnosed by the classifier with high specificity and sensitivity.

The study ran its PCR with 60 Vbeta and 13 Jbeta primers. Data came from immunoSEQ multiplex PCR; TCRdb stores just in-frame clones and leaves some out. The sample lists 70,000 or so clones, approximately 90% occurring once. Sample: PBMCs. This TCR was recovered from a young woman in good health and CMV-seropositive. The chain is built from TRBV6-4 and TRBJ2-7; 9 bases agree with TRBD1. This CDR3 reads CASSDPRPLQGAKHEQYF. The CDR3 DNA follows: TGTGCCAGCAGTGACCCCCGACCCCTACAGGGGGCTAAACACGAGCAGTACTTC.